This TCR beta chain was observed in a study of shared clonotypes between healthy human individuals. Study as a whole: Ranging from 18 to 49 in age, donors were a couple of women and a few men.

Germline V lookup: CDR1 GTSNPN, CDR2 SVGIG (reference sequence). The V end was cut by 8 bases, the J end by 1 base, with 11 bases between. This CDR3 comprises 13 residues. Using approximately 200 ng DNA, approximately 30,000 T cell genomes, the sorted-subset replicate PCRs were run. The assay was immunoSEQ multiplex PCR, and TCRdb's table has in-frame clones only and misses some. Counted here are some 690,000 clones, 90% occurring once; the ten biggest clones make up 34%. Sequencing was performed on memory CD8+ T cells from PBMCs. As to subset: CD45RO+ cells pooled with CCR7-negative TemRA cells. This rearrangement joins TRBV30 to TRBJ2-2; a weak D match, TRBD2 (5 bases). The receptor was derived from a man aged 18 to 30 in good health. Some clones in this sample may be carry-over from other donors' samples. The CDR3 DNA is TGTGCCCACTACGGAGGGAACACCGGGGAGCTGTTTTTT. Translated: CAHYGGNTGELFF.